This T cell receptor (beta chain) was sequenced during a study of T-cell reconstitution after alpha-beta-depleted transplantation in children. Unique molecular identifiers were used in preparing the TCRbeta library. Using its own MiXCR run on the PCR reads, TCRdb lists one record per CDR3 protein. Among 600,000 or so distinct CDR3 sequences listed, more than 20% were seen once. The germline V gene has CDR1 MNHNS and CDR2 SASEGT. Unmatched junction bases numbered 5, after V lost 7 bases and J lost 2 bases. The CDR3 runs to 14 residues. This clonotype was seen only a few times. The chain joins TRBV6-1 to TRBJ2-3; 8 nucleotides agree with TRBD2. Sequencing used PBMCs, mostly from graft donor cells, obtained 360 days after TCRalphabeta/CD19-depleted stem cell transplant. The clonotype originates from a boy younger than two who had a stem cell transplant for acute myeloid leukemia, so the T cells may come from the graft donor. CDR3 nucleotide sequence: TGTGCCAGCACTACTAGCGGACCCACAGATACGCAGTATTTT. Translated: CASTTSGPTDTQYF.